These 25 T cell receptor beta chains came from one sample sequenced in a study of T cell repertoires in cytomegalovirus infection. TCRdb itself ran the reads through MiXCR, one entry per CDR3 protein. The sample has around 710,000 distinct CDR3 sequences, under 35% seen once. Their cognate antigens are unknown. Sequencing was performed on cultured CD8+ T cells from PBMCs, taken from culture after CMV antigen stimulation. The receptor source for this set is a human donor in good health (CMV status not recorded). Some clones in this sample may be carry-over from other donors' samples.

V usage is TRBV5-4 and J usage is TRBJ2-7, with D possibly TRBD1 on 6 matching bases. Trimming pared 4 bases from V and 3 bases from J, leaving 20 bases between. The CDR3 covers 16 residues. Germline V gene lookup returns CDR1 SGHNT and CDR2 YYREEE (reference sequence). CDR3 nucleotides: TGTGCCAGCAGCCCGGCCCCGGGACAAAAAAACTACGAGCAGTACGTC. It yields the protein CASSPAPGQKNYEQYV.

V gene TRBV29-1 combines with J gene TRBJ1-2; TRBD1 is a possible D gene (5 bases). The CDR3 covers 12 residues. CDR1 is SQVTM and CDR2 is ANQGSEA in the germline V gene. V was cut by 5 bases and J by 13 bases, with 20 bases left in between. CDR3 loop: CSVNGNQGFSTF. The CDR3, as DNA: TGCAGCGTTAATGGTAATCAGGGCTTCTCCACCTTC. Full variable domain (remainder filled in from reference TRBV29-1 and TRBJ1-2): SAVISQKPSRDICQRGTSLTIQCQVDSQVTMMFWYRQQPGQSLTLIATANQGSEATYESGFVIDKFPISRPNLTFSTLTVSNMSPEDSSIYLCSVNGNQGFSTFGSGTRLTVV.

The chain has TRBV5-1 and TRBJ2-7; TRBD1 aligns across 7 bases. Per germline, CDR1 SGHRS and CDR2 YFSETQ. The trim removed 4 bases at V and 6 bases at J, leaving 10 bases unmatched. This CDR3 has 14 residues. The CDR3 sequence: CASSNDPTGSEQYV. In DNA, the CDR3 is TGCGCCAGCAGCAACGACCCGACAGGGTCCGAGCAGTACGTC.

This clonotype turned up a few times. This chain connects TRBV7-9 to TRBJ2-1; possible D gene TRBD2, 5 bases. Per germline, CDR1 SEHNR and CDR2 FQNEAQ (reference sequence). This CDR3 is 12 amino acids long. V was clipped by 3 bases and J by 9 bases, with 9 bases between them. The CDR3: CASSFLAIEQFF. CDR3 in DNA: TGTGCCAGCAGCTTCCTAGCTATTGAGCAGTTCTTC.

The CDR3 protein is CASSGILAGVADTQYF. The CDR3, as DNA: TGTGCCAGCAGTGGGATCCTAGCGGGGGTTGCAGATACGCAGTATTTT. V gene TRBV6-2 or TRBV6-3 combines with J gene TRBJ2-3; 10 nucleotides align to TRBD2. Trimming took 5 bases from V and 4 from J; bases not matched to a gene: 9. CDR1 and CDR2 (germline): MNHEY, SVGEGT. The CDR3 contains 16 residues.

This clonotype was recorded a few times. DNA of the CDR3: TGTGCCAGCGGCGTGAGGAGCTGGGGCTACACCTTC. Translating gives CASGVRSWGYTF. This chain links TRBV12-3 or TRBV12-4 with TRBJ1-2, with D uncertain. The CDR3 consists of 12 residues. The germline V and J ends were trimmed by 8 bases and 8 bases, with 15 bases remaining between them.

This chain joins TRBV13 and TRBJ2-7, with D perhaps assigned TRBD1 or TRBD2 (5 bases each). This CDR3 has 15 residues. The V gene lost 5 bases and the J gene lost 4 bases, with 18 bases spanning the gap. Germline V lookup: CDR1 PRHDT, CDR2 FYEKMQ (reference sequence). CDR3 sequence (DNA): TGTGCCAGCAGCCCAGAGGGCAGGGATCAGTACGAGCAGTACTTC. Translating gives CASSPEGRDQYEQYF.

The rearrangement uses TRBV12-3 or TRBV12-4 and TRBJ2-7, with a possible D match to TRBD1 (5 bases). V lost 5 bases and J 6 bases, leaving 11 bases between the germline ends. This CDR3 has 12 residues. CDR3 residues: CASSNTGPEQYF. The CDR3 coding sequence is TGTGCCAGCAGTAACACAGGTCCCGAGCAGTACTTC.

This clonotype has only a few counts. J is TRBJ2-2 and V is TRBV10-3; the D gene is possibly TRBD1 (5 bases). CDR1 is ENHRY and CDR2 is SYGVKD in the germline V gene. V lost 1 base and J 0 bases, leaving 18 bases between the germline ends. This CDR3 region has 19 residues. Here the CDR3 DNA reads TGTGCCATCAGTGAGTTGATTGGGGCCCAGATAGCGAACACCGGGGAGCTGTTTTTT. Translated, it gives CAISELIGAQIANTGELFF.

This chain connects TRBV12-3 or TRBV12-4 to TRBJ1-5, with 10 bases identical to TRBD1. V was clipped by 2 bases and J by 2 bases; unmatched bases: 9. The CDR3 is 18 residues long. The CDR3: CASSLRDRGRGGNQPQHF. The CDR3, as DNA: TGTGCCAGCAGTTTAAGAGACAGGGGGCGAGGGGGCAATCAGCCCCAGCATTTT.

This sequence joins TRBV12-5 and TRBJ2-6; perhaps TRBD2 as D (6 bases). Trimming removed 2 bases at V and 0 bases at J, with 8 bases between. This CDR3 comprises 16 residues. Germline V gene lookup returns CDR1 LGHNT and CDR2 FRNRAP. The CDR3 loop is CASGLSDYSGANVLTF. The CDR3 DNA follows: TGTGCTAGTGGTTTGTCGGACTACTCTGGGGCCAACGTCCTGACTTTC.

This clonotype was seen repeatedly, ten times or more. DNA of the CDR3: TGTGCCAGCAGTTACCCGGGCGGGGGGAGCACCGGGGAGCTGTTTTTT. This translates into CASSYPGGGSTGELFF. The chain employs TRBV6-5 and TRBJ2-2; 8 nucleotides match TRBD2. Germline V lookup: CDR1 MNHEY, CDR2 SVGAGI. This CDR3 has 16 residues. V lost 2 bases and J lost 4; bases outside the gene matches: 6.

The table lists this clonotype with many counts. The chain joins TRBV7-9 to TRBJ1-5, with D unclear. Germline V gene sequence: CDR1 SEHNR, CDR2 FQNEAQ (reference sequence). This CDR3 has 15 residues. With 3 bases removed from V and 3 bases from J, the gap between germline ends came to 12 bases. The DNA of the CDR3 is TGTGCCAGCAGCTTCGGCCCCACCCCCAATCAGCCCCAGCATTTT. The encoded protein is CASSFGPTPNQPQHF.

This clonotype was found many times. The chain couples TRBV7-2 to TRBJ1-4; D gene ambiguous. CDR1 is SGHTA and CDR2 is FQGNSA in the germline V gene. Trimming took 5 bases from V and 4 from J, leaving 17 bases between them. The CDR3 contains 16 residues. The CDR3 spells CASSPRGEEFNEKLFF. In DNA, the CDR3 is TGTGCCAGCAGCCCCCGCGGCGAGGAATTTAATGAAAAACTGTTTTTT.

The V gene is TRBV7-9, the J gene TRBJ1-1; 12 bases are shared with TRBD1. V dropped 6 bases and J dropped 10; count of bases not matched to a gene: 9. Germline lookup yields CDR1 SEHNR and CDR2 FQNEAQ (reference sequence). This CDR3 is 14 amino acids long. The CDR3 region has the DNA TGTGCCAGCAGTCCAAGGGACAGGGGGCGTAGAGCTTTCTTT. Translating gives CASSPRDRGRRAFF.

The chain is built from TRBV7-9 and TRBJ2-1, with D unresolved. Germline V gene lookup returns CDR1 SEHNR and CDR2 FQNEAQ (reference sequence). The CDR3 length is 15 residues. Trimming left V 1 base short and J 8 bases short, with 15 bases between. The CDR3 DNA is TGTGCCAGCAGCTTAGAACGGATCAGTGTCTATGAGCAGTTCTTC. Amino acids: CASSLERISVYEQFF.

The chain recombines TRBV20-1 with TRBJ1-1, with D possibly TRBD1 on 5 matching bases. CDR3 length: 15 residues. Germline CDR1 and CDR2: DFQATT and SNEGSKA (reference sequence). Trimming took off 5 bases at V and 0 bases at J, with 16 bases between the two ends. CDR3 coding DNA: TGCAGTGCTCCACATTTTCAGGGAATGAACACTGAAGCTTTCTTT. This encodes CSAPHFQGMNTEAFF.

This clonotype was detected only a few times. The rearrangement links TRBV11-2 to TRBJ2-1; no clear D. The germline CDR1 and CDR2 sequences are SGHAT and FQNNGV. Trimming left V 5 bases short and J 0 bases short, with 17 bases between. The CDR3 totals 17 residues. The CDR3 DNA reads as TGTGCCAGCAGCCCGGTCCCGTACTTGAGCTCCTACAATGAGCAGTTCTTC. Amino acids: CASSPVPYLSSYNEQFF.

Only a few counts were recorded for this clonotype. The gene calls are TRBV12-3 or TRBV12-4 and TRBJ1-2; no clear D. V dropped 5 bases and J dropped 1 base, with 11 bases sitting between them. This CDR3 spans 14 amino acids. The CDR3 DNA is TGTGCCAGCAGTCCGCCGGGCCATAACTATGGCTACACCTTC. Translating it yields CASSPPGHNYGYTF.

The rearrangement joins TRBV29-1 to TRBJ2-5; D possibly corresponds to TRBD2 (5 bases). The CDR3 length is 15 residues. V gave up 0 bases and J gave up 4 bases, with 15 bases separating them. The germline gives CDR1 SQVTM, CDR2 ANQGSEA. The CDR3 sequence: CSVEDIATSTETQYF. The CDR3 DNA is TGCAGCGTTGAAGATATCGCCACTAGTACAGAGACCCAGTACTTC. The whole variable domain, remainder taken from reference TRBV29-1 and TRBJ2-5, is SAVISQKPSRDICQRGTSLTIQCQVDSQVTMMFWYRQQPGQSLTLIATANQGSEATYESGFVIDKFPISRPNLTFSTLTVSNMSPEDSSIYLCSVEDIATSTETQYFGPGTRLLVL.

This clonotype was picked up many times. The chain carries TRBV7-9 and TRBJ1-1; TRBD1 might be the D (5 bases). This CDR3 contains 17 residues. V dropped 1 base and J dropped 0 bases, with 15 bases sitting between them. Germline V gene data show CDR1 as SEHNR and CDR2 as FQNEAQ (reference sequence). This CDR3 reads CASSLGSGGRMNTEAFF. The DNA for the CDR3 is TGTGCCAGCAGCTTAGGGTCCGGGGGGAGAATGAACACTGAAGCTTTCTTT.

The gene calls are TRBV29-1 and TRBJ2-1; TRBD2 might be the D (5 bases). The CDR3 has 15 residues. Germline V gene data show CDR1 as SQVTM and CDR2 as ANQGSEA. V was pared by 4 bases and J by 0 bases, with 13 bases between. The CDR3: CSVVSGSSSYNEQFF. Written as DNA, the CDR3 is TGCAGCGTTGTTTCTGGGAGTAGCTCCTACAATGAGCAGTTCTTC.

This clonotype was recorded many times. The chain is built from TRBV7-9 and TRBJ1-1, with no clear D. Germline CDR1 reads SEHNR; CDR2 reads FQNEAQ (reference sequence). CDR3 size: 13 residues. Trimming shortened V by 3 bases and J by 4 bases, and 9 bases separated the two germline ends. CDR3 residues: CASSFRIGTEAFF. CDR3 DNA sequence: TGTGCCAGCAGCTTCAGGATTGGCACTGAAGCTTTCTTT.

V gene TRBV12-3 or TRBV12-4 combines with J gene TRBJ1-4; D uncertain. V was pared by 3 bases and J by 0 bases, with 17 bases between. The CDR3 has 18 residues. The CDR3 loop reads CASSFLPEEAATNEKLFF. CDR3 sequence (DNA): TGTGCCAGCAGTTTTTTGCCCGAAGAGGCCGCAACTAATGAAAAACTGTTTTTT.

This clonotype was seen only once. The CDR3: CASNPRTGTREAQYF. The CDR3 coding sequence is TGTGCCAGCAACCCTAGGACAGGGACGAGAGAAGCGCAGTATTTT. The chain couples TRBV12-3 or TRBV12-4 to TRBJ2-3; 8 bases are a match to TRBD1. V shed 7 bases and J 10 bases; nucleotides not matched to a gene: 16. This CDR3 region has 15 residues.